Shown below are 21 T cell receptor beta chains from a single sample sequenced in a study of blood T cell repertoires in COVID-19. Libraries were prepared by immunoSEQ multiplex PCR; TCRdb keeps only in-frame clonotypes and omits some of them. The sample carries 240,000 or so clones, roughly 80% recorded once. Source material: peripheral blood. All receptors derive from a woman aged 55 to 70 with active or convalescent COVID-19.

The sample holds many counts of this clone. The V call is TRBV5-1, the J call TRBJ1-2; a possible D gene is TRBD1 (6 bases). Germline V gene sequence: CDR1 SGHRS, CDR2 YFSETQ. There are 13 residues in the CDR3. The V end was cut by 3 bases, the J end by 8 bases, with 14 bases between. CDR3 DNA: TGCGCCAGCAGCTACAGGGCCCCACAGGGCTACACCTTC. It translates to CASSYRAPQGYTF.

A few counts support this clone. The identical CDR3 is also encoded by other nucleotide sequences in the sample. The genes are TRBV7-9 and TRBJ1-1; TRBD1 might be the D (6 bases). This CDR3 has 14 amino acids. The ends were cut back, 1 base at V and 1 base at J, with 7 bases in the middle. The germline CDR1 and CDR2 sequences are SEHNR and FQNEAQ (reference sequence). The CDR3 here is CASSLGTANTEAFF. DNA of the CDR3: TGTGCCAGCAGCTTAGGGACAGCGAACACTGAAGCTTTCTTT.

The chain recombines TRBV30 with TRBJ1-4, with D perhaps TRBD1 (5 bases). The CDR3 consists of 15 residues. Between the trimmed V and J ends, which lost 1 base and 2 bases, there was a span of 11 bases. CDR1 and CDR2 from the germline V gene are GTSNPN and SVGIG (reference sequence). CDR3 nucleotides: TGTGCCTGGAGTGATGTGGGGCGGACTAATGAAAAACTGTTTTTT. It is translated as CAWSDVGRTNEKLFF.

The V gene is TRBV4-2, the J gene TRBJ1-6, with D unresolved. CDR3 length equals 15 residues. Germline CDR1 is LGHNA and CDR2 is YNFKEQ. The ends were cut back, 4 bases at V and 10 bases at J, with 17 bases in the middle. CDR3 nucleotides: TGTGCCAGCAGCCCCGGTTATGGGGAGGACTCACCCCTCCACTTT. Encoded protein: CASSPGYGEDSPLHF.

The chain uses TRBV7-3 and TRBJ2-3, with TRBD2 identical over 7 bases. Germline values: CDR1 SGHTA, CDR2 FQGTGA. Germline trimming cut 3 bases from V and 4 bases from J; bases unmatched to any gene: 4. The CDR3 totals 14 residues. The CDR3 nucleotides are TGTGCCAGCAGCTTGTCGGGACTATCAGATACGCAGTATTTT. It yields the protein CASSLSGLSDTQYF.

V gene TRBV7-8 combines with J gene TRBJ2-7; 12 bases map to TRBD2. V shed 5 bases, J shed 7 bases, and the junction held 6 bases outside the gene matches. CDR1 is SGHVS, CDR2 FQNEAQ, per germline. This CDR3 has 14 amino acids. The chain's CDR3 is CASSRLAGAGEQYF. In DNA form, the CDR3 reads TGTGCCAGCAGCAGACTAGCGGGGGCGGGAGAGCAGTACTTC.

This clone was seen only once. The V gene is TRBV15, the J gene TRBJ1-1, with D possibly TRBD1 on 5 matching bases. Germline V CDR1 and CDR2: LNHNV, YYDKDF (reference sequence). CDR3 length: 14 amino acids. V was cut by 1 base and J by 6 bases, with 12 bases left in between. CDR3 sequence: CATSRGGGTAEAFF. The CDR3 DNA sequence: TGTGCCACCAGCAGAGGGGGAGGGACGGCTGAAGCTTTCTTT. Together with reference TRBV15 and TRBJ1-1, the CDR3 gives the full variable domain: DAMVIQNPRYQVTQFGKPVTLSCSQTLNHNVMYWYQQKSSQAPKLLFHYYDKDFNNEADTPDNFQSRRPNTSFCFLDIRSPGLGDTAMYLCATSRGGGTAEAFFGQGTRLTVV.

The chain has TRBV7-2 and TRBJ1-2; possible D gene TRBD1, 6 bases. The CDR3 contains 13 residues. Trimming left V 6 bases short and J 3 bases short, with 11 bases between. Germline assignment: CDR1 SGHTA and CDR2 FQGNSA. Here the CDR3 DNA reads TGTGCCAGCAGTGAGGGGGTGGACTATGGCTACACCTTC. Residues: CASSEGVDYGYTF.

In its sample, this clone was seen a few times. This sequence joins TRBV27 and TRBJ1-2, with 8 bases fitting TRBD1. V gave up 5 bases and J gave up 5 bases; unmatched junction bases: 10. The CDR3 is made up of 15 amino acids. Germline V CDR1 and CDR2: MNHEY, SMNVEV (reference sequence). In DNA form, the CDR3 reads TGTGCCAGCAGTGCCTGGGACAGGAGAGCTTATGGCTACACCTTC. Its translation is CASSAWDRRAYGYTF.

The chain employs TRBV7-6 and TRBJ2-2; D might be TRBD1 (6 bases). This CDR3 spans 16 amino acids. V lost 5 bases to trimming and J lost 4 bases, with 17 bases between them. In germline, CDR1 is SGHVS, CDR2 FNYEAQ. The CDR3 loop is CASSKKSGHLTGELFF. The CDR3 nucleotides read TGTGCCAGCAGCAAAAAATCGGGACACCTCACCGGGGAGCTGTTTTTT.

V usage is TRBV11-1 and J usage is TRBJ1-4; D gene uncertain. CDR1 and CDR2 from the germline V gene are SGHAT and FQDESV (reference sequence). The CDR3 consists of 15 residues. V was trimmed by 5 bases and J by 4 bases, leaving 14 bases between them. The DNA for the CDR3 is TGTGCCAGCAGCCCAACGGGAGAGGTTAATGAAAAACTGTTTTTT. It translates to CASSPTGEVNEKLFF.

The chain employs TRBV19 and TRBJ2-1, with D tentatively TRBD1 (6 bases). CDR3 length equals 15 residues. V was trimmed by 3 bases and J by 2 bases, leaving 11 bases between them. CDR1 and CDR2 (germline): LNHDA, SQIVND (reference sequence). The CDR3 here is CASSIRQGPYNEQFF. In DNA, the CDR3 is TGTGCCAGTAGTATCCGGCAGGGGCCCTACAATGAGCAGTTCTTC.

The chain carries TRBV28 and TRBJ2-7, with 11 bases matching TRBD1. The CDR3 sequence is 16 residues long. Germline CDR1 reads MDHEN; CDR2 reads SYDVKM. J gave up 4 bases and V 7 bases, and 12 bases lay outside the gene matches. DNA for the CDR3: TGTGCCAGCACCAGCTACGGACAGGGGGCGAGGTACGAGCAGTACTTC. This encodes CASTSYGQGARYEQYF. The whole variable domain, remainder taken from reference TRBV28 and TRBJ2-7, is DVKVTQSSRYLVKRTGEKVFLECVQDMDHENMFWYRQDPGLGLRLIYFSYDVKMKEKGDIPEGYSVSREKKERFSLILESASTNQTSMYLCASTSYGQGARYEQYFGPGTRLTVT.

Only one count was recorded for this clone. The rearrangement links TRBV28 to TRBJ1-1, with D possibly matching TRBD1 (5 bases). The V end was cut by 3 bases, the J end by 1 base, with 9 bases between. CDR1 MDHEN and CDR2 SYDVKM come from the germline V gene. This CDR3 has 14 residues. CDR3 region: CASSFPGENTEAFF. The DNA for the CDR3 is TGTGCCAGCAGTTTTCCGGGGGAGAACACTGAAGCTTTCTTT.

This chain joins TRBV2 and TRBJ2-4; 8 bases are shared with TRBD1. Losses at the gene ends were 4 bases for V and 0 bases for J; bases not matched to a gene: 5. The CDR3 sequence is 16 residues long. The germline CDR1 and CDR2 sequences are SNHLY and FYNNEI. For the CDR3, the DNA is TGTGCCAGCAGTGGGGGACAGGACTTAGCCAAAAACATTCAGTACTTC. It encodes CASSGGQDLAKNIQYF.

The chain uses TRBV7-2 and TRBJ1-2; 10 bases line up with TRBD1. CDR1 and CDR2 (germline): SGHTA, FQGNSA. V dropped 5 bases and J dropped 6; count of bases not matched to a gene: 12. CDR3 size: 16 residues. Here the CDR3 DNA reads TGTGCCAGCAGCGCCTATACGGGACAGGGGAAGGATGGCTACACCTTC. It specifies CASSAYTGQGKDGYTF.

The genes are TRBV3-1 (or the pseudogene TRBV3-2) and TRBJ1-1; D is perhaps TRBD1 (5 bases). The length of the CDR3 is 14 residues. Trimming pared 1 base from V and 4 bases from J, leaving 10 bases between. Germline values: CDR1 LGHDT, CDR2 YNNKEL (reference sequence). CDR3 protein: CASSQAMGGTEAFF. The CDR3 DNA reads TGTGCCAGCAGCCAAGCCATGGGGGGCACTGAAGCTTTCTTT.

J is TRBJ1-1 and V is TRBV30, with D possibly TRBD1 on 6 matching bases. Looked up from germline, CDR1 is GTSNPN and CDR2 is SVGIG (reference sequence). Trimming removed 8 bases at V and 3 bases at J, with 13 bases between. This CDR3 contains 12 residues. The CDR3 coding sequence is TGTGCCCTGGACAGTATTTACACTGAAGCTTTCTTT. This codes for CALDSIYTEAFF.

The chain is built from TRBV9 and TRBJ1-2, with 7 bases that match TRBD1. With 0 bases clipped from V and 4 bases from J, the junction kept 12 bases outside the gene matches. CDR1 and CDR2 from the germline V gene are SGDLS and YYNGEE. The CDR3 totals 17 residues. CDR3 protein: CASSVGTNRGEGYGYTF. Written as DNA, the CDR3 is TGTGCCAGCAGCGTAGGGACTAACAGGGGTGAGGGCTATGGCTACACCTTC.

This clone has more than one count but fewer than ten. The chain is built from TRBV6-5 and TRBJ1-1; D possibly corresponds to TRBD1 (6 bases). Between the trimmed V and J ends, which lost 7 bases and 3 bases, there was a span of 12 bases. Germline V gene data show CDR1 as MNHEY and CDR2 as SVGAGI. This CDR3 has 13 amino acids. The CDR3 region has the DNA TGTGCCAGCACTTTCGGGGGGCACACTGAAGCTTTCTTT. This sequence encodes CASTFGGHTEAFF.

There are a few counts of this clone. The chain recombines TRBV7-9 with TRBJ1-2; possibly TRBD1 for D (6 bases). The CDR3 consists of 17 residues. The germline CDR1 and CDR2 sequences are SEHNR and FQNEAQ (reference sequence). Trimming cost V 5 bases and J 8 bases, with 27 bases left between them. CDR3 nucleotides: TGTGCCAGCAGCCTTTTTGGTGCAGGGGCCCCTTTAGTCGGCTACACCTTC. It encodes CASSLFGAGAPLVGYTF. Variable domain in full (rest from reference TRBV7-9 and TRBJ1-2): DTGVSQNPRHKITKRGQNVTFRCDPISEHNRLYWYRQTLGQGPEFLTYFQNEAQLEKSRLLSDRFSAERPKGSFSTLEIQRTEQGDSAMYLCASSLFGAGAPLVGYTFGSGTRLTVV.